A single T cell receptor (beta chain) is shown here with its context. This entry belongs to a study of blood T cell repertoires in COVID-19. Study background: In each case, the material was cDNA or gDNA derived from T cells, B-cell-depleted T cells, or PBMCs.

In the authors' methods: Amplified reference gene primers provided the basis for estimating nucleated cell counts. Clones were read by immunoSEQ multiplex PCR, and TCRdb kept only the in-frame ones, dropping some. V and J calls plus clone size are reproduced from that table; the DNA served to infer D and trimming. The sample consists of some 250,000 clones, 91% of them appearing once. V was trimmed by 0 bases and J by 0 bases, leaving 9 bases between them. CDR1 is LNHNV, CDR2 YYDKDF, per germline (reference sequence). The CDR3 spans 16 residues. The receptor was derived from a human donor in a cohort exposed to, infected with or recovered from COVID-19 (not recorded which). The donor label of this sample is uncertain. The specimen was PBMCs or T cells enriched from blood (not recorded which). The chain employs TRBV15 and TRBJ1-3; D remains unclear. The DNA of the CDR3 is TGTGCCACCAGCAGAGATCCGAGAGTCTCTGGAAACACCATATATTTT. This encodes CATSRDPRVSGNTIYF.